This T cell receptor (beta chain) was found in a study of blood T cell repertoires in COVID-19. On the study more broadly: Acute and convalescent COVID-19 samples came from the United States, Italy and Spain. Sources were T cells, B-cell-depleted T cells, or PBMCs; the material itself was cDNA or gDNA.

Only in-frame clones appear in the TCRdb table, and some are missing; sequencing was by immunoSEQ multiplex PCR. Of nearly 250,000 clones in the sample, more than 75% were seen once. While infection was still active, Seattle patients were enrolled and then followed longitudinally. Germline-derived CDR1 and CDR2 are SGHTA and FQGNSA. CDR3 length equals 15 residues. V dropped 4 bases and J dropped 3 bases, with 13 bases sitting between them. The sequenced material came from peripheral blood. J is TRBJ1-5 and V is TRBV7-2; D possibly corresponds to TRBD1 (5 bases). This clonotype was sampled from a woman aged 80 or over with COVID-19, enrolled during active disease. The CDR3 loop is CASSSTTVFNQPQHF. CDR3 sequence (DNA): TGTGCCAGCAGCTCAACGACAGTTTTCAATCAGCCCCAGCATTTT.